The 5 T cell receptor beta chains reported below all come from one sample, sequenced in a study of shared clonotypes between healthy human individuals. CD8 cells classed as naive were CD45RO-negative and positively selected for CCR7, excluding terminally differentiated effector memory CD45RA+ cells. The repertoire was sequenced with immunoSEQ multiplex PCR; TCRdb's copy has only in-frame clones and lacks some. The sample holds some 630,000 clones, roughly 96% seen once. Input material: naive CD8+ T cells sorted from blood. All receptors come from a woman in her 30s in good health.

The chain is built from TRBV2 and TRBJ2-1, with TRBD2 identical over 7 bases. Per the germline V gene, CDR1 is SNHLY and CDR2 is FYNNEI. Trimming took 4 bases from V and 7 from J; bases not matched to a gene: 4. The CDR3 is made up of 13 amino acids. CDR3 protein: CASSGLASNEQFF. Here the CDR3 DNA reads TGTGCCAGCAGTGGACTAGCTAGTAATGAGCAGTTCTTC. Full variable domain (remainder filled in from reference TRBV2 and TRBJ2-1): EPEVTQTPSHQVTQMGQEVILRCVPISNHLYFYWYRQILGQKVEFLVSFYNNEISEKSEIFDDQFSVERPDGSNFTLKIRSTKLEDSAMYFCASSGLASNEQFFGPGTRLTVL.

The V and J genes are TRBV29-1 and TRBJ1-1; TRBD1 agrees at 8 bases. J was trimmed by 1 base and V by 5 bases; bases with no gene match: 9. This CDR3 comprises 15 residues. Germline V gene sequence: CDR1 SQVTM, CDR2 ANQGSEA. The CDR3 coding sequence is TGCAGCGTTCTCCTGTTTGACAGGGGGAACACTGAAGCTTTCTTT. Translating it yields CSVLLFDRGNTEAFF.

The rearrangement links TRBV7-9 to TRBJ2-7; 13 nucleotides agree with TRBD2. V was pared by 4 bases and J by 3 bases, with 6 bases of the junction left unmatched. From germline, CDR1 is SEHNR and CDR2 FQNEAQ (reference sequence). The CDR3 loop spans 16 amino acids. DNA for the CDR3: TGTGCCAGCAGCTCAGGACTAGCGGGAGCGTTCTACGAGCAGTACTTC. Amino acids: CASSSGLAGAFYEQYF.

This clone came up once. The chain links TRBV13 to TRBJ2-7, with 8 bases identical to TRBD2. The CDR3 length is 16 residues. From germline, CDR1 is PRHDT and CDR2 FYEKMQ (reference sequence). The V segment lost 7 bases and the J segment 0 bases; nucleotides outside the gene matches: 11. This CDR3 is CASTGGGLADSYEQYF. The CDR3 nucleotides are TGTGCCAGCACCGGCGGGGGGCTAGCGGACTCCTACGAGCAGTACTTC.

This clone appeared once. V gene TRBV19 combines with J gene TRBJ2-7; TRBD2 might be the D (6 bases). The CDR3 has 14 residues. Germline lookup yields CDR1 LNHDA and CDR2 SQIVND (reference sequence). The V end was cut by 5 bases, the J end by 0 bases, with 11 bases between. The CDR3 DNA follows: TGTGCCAGTAGTGCCAGCGGGTACTCCTACGAGCAGTACTTC. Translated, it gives CASSASGYSYEQYF.